A single sample gave rise to the 32 T cell receptor beta chains below, sequenced in a study of CD8+CD57+ T cells in acquired aplastic anemia. Genomic DNA, the template, was used for profiling of the TCR beta VDJ and CDR3. TCRdb re-called the reads through MiXCR, storing one row per CDR3 protein. The sample includes hundreds of thousands of distinct CDR3 sequences, 55% to 70% of them seen just once. Sequencing input: sorted CD4+, CD8+, or CD8+CD57+ T cells (not recorded which) from PBMCs. These receptors all come from a human donor in good health, serving as a control.

This clonotype was detected once. An end of the junction differs from the germline gene, which may be a read error. The chain joins TRBV7-2 to TRBJ1-4, with 7 bases fitting TRBD1. This CDR3 has 16 amino acids. Germline loops: CDR1 SGHTA, CDR2 FQGNSA. CDR3 coding DNA: TGTTCCAGCAGTCTTCAGGGGGGGGACACCATATATTTTCTGTTTTTT. Protein product: CSSSLQGGDTIYFLFF.

This clonotype has more than one count but fewer than ten. The junction does not match germline at one end; this may be a read error. The DNA of the CDR3 is TGTGCCAGCAGCTTAGGCGGAGGCAGGAACCGGTACGAGTTC. This gives the protein CASSLGGGRNRYEF. The rearrangement joins TRBV7-6 to TRBJ1-2; no reliable D call. Germline V gives CDR1 SGHVS, CDR2 FNYEAQ. The CDR3 has 14 residues.

This chain joins TRBV7-3 and TRBJ1-1, with D hard to call. Trimming shortened V by 5 bases and J by 7 bases, and 11 bases separated the two germline ends. The CDR3 sequence is 12 residues long. Germline lookup yields CDR1 SGHTA and CDR2 FQGTGA. The CDR3: CASSPAKDEAFF. The DNA for the CDR3 is TGTGCCAGCAGCCCGGCGAAGGATGAAGCTTTCTTT.

This clonotype was recorded once. V is TRBV20-1 and J is TRBJ1-2; possibly TRBD1 for D (5 bases). V lost 1 base to trimming and J lost 8 bases, with 20 bases between them. CDR1 is DFQATT and CDR2 is SNEGSKA in the germline V gene (reference sequence). The CDR3 is 15 amino acids. The CDR3 bases are TGCAGTGCTAGAGCTGGAAGCACTGGGGGAGGGGGCTACACCTTC. Protein sequence: CSARAGSTGGGGYTF.

V usage is TRBV7-9 and J usage is TRBJ1-2; no definite D call. This CDR3 region has 13 residues. V lost 5 bases, J lost 7 bases, and 14 bases lay in between. Germline lookup yields CDR1 SEHNR and CDR2 FQNEAQ (reference sequence). The CDR3 loop reads CASSPLNSIGYTF. As DNA, the CDR3 is TGTGCCAGCAGCCCTCTGAACTCGATTGGCTACACCTTC.

As regards this clonotype: At one end, the junction sequence differs from germline, possibly due to a read error. CDR3 bases: TGTGCCACCAGCAGAGACGGCGGGGCTCGGCAGCAGGACTTC. It yields the protein CATSRDGGARQQDF. V and J are TRBV7-3 and TRBJ2-7; a weak D match, TRBD2 (6 bases). The CDR3 loop spans 14 amino acids. The V gene's germline CDR1 is SGHTA and CDR2 FQGTGA.

This chain joins TRBV6-1 and TRBJ2-7; D possibly uses TRBD1 or TRBD2 (5 bases each). With 1 base removed from V and 9 bases from J, the gap between germline ends came to 19 bases. Germline loops: CDR1 MNHNS, CDR2 SASEGT. The CDR3 sequence is 15 residues long. The CDR3: CASSEDSAGSIGQYF. The CDR3 bases are TGTGCCAGCAGTGAAGATTCGGCAGGGAGCATCGGGCAGTACTTC.

In regard to this clonotype: The final CDR3 position lacks the conserved phenylalanine or tryptophan, pointing to a likely read error. It is unclear where the CDR3 begins or ends on the DNA, so no DNA is shown, and the CDR3 is as TCRdb lists it. The chain employs TRBV7-6 and TRBJ2-3; the table's D gene call, TRBD1, was not cross checked with the DNA. Termini included, the CDR3 measures 12 amino acids. CDR1 and CDR2 (germline): SGHVS, FNYEAQ. This CDR3 is CASSLGGGTDYY.

To note about this clonotype: The junction and the germline gene differ at one end; a read error may be behind it. This chain connects TRBV2 to TRBJ2-3, with D tentatively TRBD1 or TRBD2 (5 bases each). Germline CDR1 and CDR2: SNHLY and FYNNEI. This CDR3 has 16 amino acids. Here the CDR3 DNA reads TGTGCCAGCAGTCGGCAGGGTGTGATCACCGGGGAGCTGTTTTTTTTT. Translation: CASSRQGVITGELFFF.

Worth noting for this clonotype: With a much larger clone just one base away, this may be a read error. The CDR3 DNA reads TGCGCCAGCAACCAAGATTATACTAACTATGGCTACACCTTC. Translation gives CASNQDYTNYGYTF. The rearrangement links TRBV4-3 to TRBJ1-2, with unresolved D. The germline V gene encodes CDR1 LGHNA and CDR2 YSLEER. CDR3 length equals 14 residues.

In its sample, this clonotype was seen many times. The chain recombines TRBV7-2 with TRBJ1-1; weak D call: TRBD1 (5 bases). The V end lost 6 bases, the J end lost 10 bases, and 15 bases lay between the germline ends. The CDR3 covers 12 residues. CDR1 is SGHTA and CDR2 is FQGNSA in the germline V gene. CDR3 sequence (DNA): TGTGCCAGCAGATACCACGGGGGTGTAGCTTTCTTT. Its translation: CASRYHGGVAFF.

This clonotype has ten or more counts. The rearrangement uses TRBV28 and TRBJ2-7, with no clear D. Germline V gives CDR1 MDHEN, CDR2 SYDVKM. The CDR3 has 13 amino acids. Between the trimmed V and J ends, which lost 7 bases and 4 bases, there was a span of 14 bases. CDR3 region: CASISPGLYEQYF. The CDR3 DNA reads TGTGCCAGCATCTCCCCCGGGCTTTACGAGCAGTACTTC. Using reference TRBV28 and TRBJ2-7 for the parts outside the CDR3, the full variable domain is DVKVTQSSRYLVKRTGEKVFLECVQDMDHENMFWYRQDPGLGLRLIYFSYDVKMKEKGDIPEGYSVSREKKERFSLILESASTNQTSMYLCASISPGLYEQYFGPGTRLTVT.

The genes are TRBV2 and TRBJ1-2; D remains unclear. CDR1 SNHLY and CDR2 FYNNEI come from the germline V gene. The V gene lost 4 bases and the J gene lost 12 bases, with 21 bases spanning the gap. The CDR3 has 14 residues. The CDR3 nucleotides are TGTGCCAGCAGTGTAGGAAGGAGCCAATACAATGACACCTTC. Its protein is CASSVGRSQYNDTF.

The V call is TRBV5-6, the J call TRBJ1-3; D call uncertain. Per the germline V gene, CDR1 is SGHDT and CDR2 is YYEEEE. The CDR3 has 14 residues. Trimming took off 0 bases at V and 4 bases at J, with 8 bases between the two ends. The CDR3 sequence: CASSLGRRGNTIYF. Here the CDR3 DNA reads TGTGCCAGCAGCTTGGGTCGACGAGGAAACACCATATATTTT.

Worth noting for this clonotype: Relative to the germline gene, one junction end is altered; a read error may explain this. This rearrangement joins TRBV5-1 to TRBJ1-1; TRBD1 agrees at 8 bases. The CDR3 has 15 residues. In germline, CDR1 is SGHRS, CDR2 YFSETQ. CDR3: CASSLGQGAGTEAFF. In nucleotides, the CDR3 is TGTGCCAGCAGTTTAGGACAGGGCGCGGGGACTGAAGCTTTCTTT.

This clonotype was seen ten or more times. V usage is TRBV4-3 and J usage is TRBJ1-6; perhaps TRBD1 as D (5 bases). Germline V gene data show CDR1 as LGHNA and CDR2 as YSLEER. The CDR3 has 17 amino acids. Trimming took 0 bases from V and 3 from J, leaving 12 bases between them. The CDR3 bases are TGCGCCAGCAGCCAAGATCTTCAGGGTAGCTATAATTCACCCCTCCACTTT. Its translation: CASSQDLQGSYNSPLHF.

Of note for this clonotype: An end of the junction differs from the germline gene, which may be a read error. V is TRBV7-2 and J is TRBJ1-6; the D is unclear. The V gene's germline CDR1 is SGHTA and CDR2 FQGNSA. This CDR3 has 14 residues. This CDR3 is CASSEAREGSPHHF. The CDR3 nucleotides are TGTGCCAGCAGTGAAGCGAGGGAAGGCTCGCCCCACCACTTT.

There are a few counts of this clonotype. The rearrangement uses TRBV4-2 and TRBJ2-1, with TRBD2 identical over 9 bases. Losses at the gene ends were 0 bases for V and 0 bases for J; bases not matched to a gene: 0. The V gene's germline CDR1 is LGHNA and CDR2 YNFKEQ. This CDR3 is 16 amino acids long. This chain's CDR3 is CASSQDSGGSYNEQFF. In DNA, the CDR3 is TGTGCCAGCAGCCAAGATAGCGGGGGCTCCTACAATGAGCAGTTCTTC.

Worth noting for this clonotype: At one boundary the junction diverges from the germline segment, which might be a read error. The chain uses TRBV7-2 and TRBJ1-5, with D unresolved. The CDR3 length is 14 residues. The V gene's germline CDR1 is SGHTA and CDR2 FQGNSA. The chain's CDR3 is CASSAACSNQPQQF. The DNA for the CDR3 is TGTGCCAGCAGTGCAGCGTGTAGCAATCAGCCCCAGCAGTTT.

The genes are TRBV7-2 and TRBJ1-6; D is unresolved. V lost 1 base and J 18 bases, leaving 19 bases between the germline ends. This CDR3 is built from 14 residues. Per the germline V gene, CDR1 is SGHTA and CDR2 is FQGNSA. The CDR3 spells CASSLGENTTQHHF. CDR3 nucleotide sequence: TGTGCCAGCAGCTTAGGAGAAAATACAACTCAGCACCACTTT.

Notes on this clonotype: A read error may produce the germline difference seen at one junction end. The rearrangement links TRBV12-3 or TRBV12-4 to TRBJ1-5; 8 bases are shared with TRBD1. The CDR3 sequence is 16 residues long. The CDR3 loop is CASRPGQELGNEPQHF. The CDR3, as DNA: TGTGCCAGCAGACCGGGACAGGAGTTGGGCAATGAGCCCCAGCATTTT.

V gene TRBV2 combines with J gene TRBJ2-7; possible D gene TRBD2, 5 bases. Germline V gene lookup returns CDR1 SNHLY and CDR2 FYNNEI. CDR3 length: 12 residues. Trimming stripped 7 bases from V and 5 bases from J, with 12 bases between. CDR3 DNA sequence: TGTGCCAGCAATGCAGGACTCGACGAGCAGTACTTC. It is translated as CASNAGLDEQYF.

This chain connects TRBV7-2 to TRBJ2-1, with a possible D match to TRBD2 (6 bases). Germline assignment: CDR1 SGHTA and CDR2 FQGNSA. With 4 bases removed from V and 8 bases from J, the gap between germline ends came to 15 bases. This CDR3 is 14 amino acids long. The CDR3 DNA sequence: TGTGCCAGCAGCTGGTCTGGGGAGGTGGATGAGCAGTTCTTC. Translated: CASSWSGEVDEQFF.

This chain joins TRBV12-5 and TRBJ2-3; TRBD2 might be the D (7 bases). CDR3 length: 16 residues. In germline, CDR1 is LGHNT, CDR2 FRNRAP. The CDR3 spells CASSLGGGAIADTQYF. Here the CDR3 DNA reads TGTGCCAGCAGTTTAGGTGGGGGGGCGATAGCAGATACGCAGTATTTT.

On this clonotype itself: An end of the junction differs from the germline gene, which may be a read error. V is TRBV9 and J is TRBJ1-5, with D possibly matching TRBD1 (6 bases). Per germline, CDR1 SGDLS and CDR2 YYNGEE. The CDR3 totals 15 residues. The CDR3 protein is CASTEDSGGNQLQHF. As DNA, the CDR3 is TGTGCCAGCACCGAGGACAGCGGGGGCAATCAGCTCCAGCATTTT.

This rearrangement joins TRBV20-1 to TRBJ2-7; D gene unclear. Germline V gene lookup returns CDR1 DFQATT and CDR2 SNEGSKA (reference sequence). Trimming cost V 2 bases and J 5 bases, with 16 bases left between them. The CDR3 consists of 14 residues. The CDR3 loop reads CSARPGTRSNEQYF. The CDR3 DNA reads TGCAGTGCTAGACCCGGAACGAGAAGCAACGAGCAGTACTTC.

This chain links TRBV12-3 or TRBV12-4 with TRBJ1-4, with 7 nucleotides matching TRBD1. This CDR3 region has 14 residues. After removal of 6 bases from V and 5 bases from J, the junction contained 6 bases not matched to a gene. CDR3 sequence reads: CASSGGQLNEKLFF. CDR3 DNA: TGTGCCAGCAGCGGGGGACAGCTCAATGAAAAACTGTTTTTT.

Of note for this clonotype: This sequence may be a read error, since a much larger clone differs from it by one base. The rearrangement uses TRBV6-5 and TRBJ2-1, with D tentatively TRBD1 (5 bases). V was pared by 4 bases and J by 7 bases, with 14 bases between. The CDR3 extends over 14 amino acids. Germline CDR1 is MNHEY and CDR2 is SVGAGI. The CDR3 protein is CASSSQGRVNEQFF. CDR3 in DNA: TGTGCCAGCAGTTCCCAGGGCAGGGTTAATGAGCAGTTCTTC.

Points on this clonotype: A read error may produce the germline difference seen at one junction end. The gene calls are TRBV7-2 and TRBJ1-1; no clear D. The CDR3 has 14 residues. The V gene's germline CDR1 is SGHTA and CDR2 FQGNSA. This chain's CDR3 is CASSLIVRGRQAPF. CDR3 nucleotides: TGTGCCAGCAGCTTAATAGTGCGCGGACGCCAAGCTCCGTTT.

The gene calls are TRBV2 and TRBJ2-3; TRBD2 aligns across 7 bases. The CDR3 is 14 amino acids. Germline CDR1 SNHLY, CDR2 FYNNEI. V shed 6 bases and J 2 bases; nucleotides not matched to a gene: 5. This chain's CDR3 is CASRGGGDTDTQYF. The DNA for the CDR3 is TGTGCCAGCAGGGGGGGGGGAGACACAGATACGCAGTATTTT.

Details on this clonotype: At one boundary the junction diverges from the germline segment, which might be a read error. The rearrangement joins TRBV7-3 to TRBJ1-6; D gene uncertain. This CDR3 has 15 residues. The germline CDR1 and CDR2 sequences are SGHTA and FQGTGA. In DNA form, the CDR3 reads TGTGCCAGCAGCTTACGAGACGGGCCTAATTCCCCCCTCCACTTT. Its translation: CASSLRDGPNSPLHF.

This clonotype was seen a single time. One junction end disagrees with the germline gene, perhaps due to a read error. The rearrangement uses TRBV7-9 and TRBJ1-1, with D hard to call. Germline CDR1 reads SEHNR; CDR2 reads FQNEAQ (reference sequence). CDR3 size: 13 residues. CDR3: CASSDVLNAEAFF. The CDR3, as DNA: TGCGCCAGCAGCGACGTCCTGAACGCTGAAGCTTTCTTT.